The rows below give T cell receptor beta chains drawn from one sample of a study of beta chain features in type 1 diabetes. TCRdb keeps only in-frame clones here, not all; method: immunoSEQ multiplex PCR. The sample contains under 300,000 clones, around 9.9% of which appear only once. The sample comprised naive CD4+ T cells from blood. These receptor sequences come from a man aged 25-40 years with type 1 diabetes. Both conserved end residues are part of each CDR3. Each record gives: V gene, clone size, J gene, D gene, CDR3 DNA, CDR3 protein. The D gene is left open where the match is weak. The size entry is marked missing in some rows and otherwise reads once, few, many or a size class.

V gene: TRBV11-2; clone size: few; J gene: TRBJ2-1; D gene: TRBD2; CDR3 DNA: TGTGCCAGCAGCCAAGGACTAGTCAATGAGCAGTTCTTC; CDR3 protein: CASSQGLVNEQFF
V gene: TRBV29-1; clone size: few; J gene: TRBJ1-3; D gene: NA; CDR3 DNA: TGCAGCGCCGGGGAATTCTCTGGAAACACCATATATTTT; CDR3 protein: CSAGEFSGNTIYF
V gene: TRBV9; clone size: NA; J gene: TRBJ1-1; D gene: NA; CDR3 DNA: TGTGCCAGCAGCGTAGGGGTCAAGGGGGAAAACACTGAAGCTTTCTTT; CDR3 protein: CASSVGVKGENTEAFF
V gene: TRBV27; clone size: NA; J gene: TRBJ2-1; D gene: TRBD2; CDR3 DNA: TGTGCCAGCAGTTTCTCCCGGGACTACCTTACCTACAATGAGCAGTTCTTC; CDR3 protein: CASSFSRDYLTYNEQFF
V gene: TRBV6-6; clone size: NA; J gene: TRBJ1-2; D gene: TRBD1; CDR3 DNA: TGTGCCAGCAGTTACTCCGCAGGGGGTTCCCCCAGGGGCTACACCTTC; CDR3 protein: CASSYSAGGSPRGYTF
V gene: TRBV19; clone size: few; J gene: TRBJ2-5; D gene: TRBD2; CDR3 DNA: TGTGCCAGTAGTCCTGACTGGCGGGGGGGCCTCGAGACCCAGTACTTC; CDR3 protein: CASSPDWRGGLETQYF
V gene: TRBV9; clone size: few; J gene: TRBJ2-3; D gene: NA; CDR3 DNA: TGTGCCAGCAGCGTAGGGCCCAGGGGAGACACAGATACGCAGTATTTT; CDR3 protein: CASSVGPRGDTDTQYF
V gene: TRBV5-1; clone size: NA; J gene: TRBJ2-3; D gene: TRBD1; CDR3 DNA: TGCGCCAGCAGCTTGGGACAGGGGGCAGATACGCAGTATTTT; CDR3 protein: CASSLGQGADTQYF
V gene: TRBV7-9; clone size: NA; J gene: TRBJ2-4; D gene: TRBD1; CDR3 DNA: TGTGCCAGCAGCTTAGCGGACAGGCCAGAAAACATTCAGTACTTC; CDR3 protein: CASSLADRPENIQYF
V gene: TRBV5-1; clone size: NA; J gene: TRBJ2-3; D gene: NA; CDR3 DNA: TGCGCCAGCAGCACAGGACAGATTACAGATACGCAGTATTTT; CDR3 protein: CASSTGQITDTQYF
V gene: TRBV5-1; clone size: NA; J gene: TRBJ1-2; D gene: TRBD1; CDR3 DNA: TGCGCCAGCAGTCTTGACAGGGCAGACTATGGCTACACCTTC; CDR3 protein: CASSLDRADYGYTF
V gene: TRBV4-1; clone size: few; J gene: TRBJ1-5; D gene: NA; CDR3 DNA: TGCGCCAGCAGCCCGTCAGTTAGCAATCAGCCCCAGCATTTT; CDR3 protein: CASSPSVSNQPQHF
V gene: TRBV4-3; clone size: few; J gene: TRBJ1-6; D gene: NA; CDR3 DNA: TGCGCCAGCAGCCAAGGGAGCCATTCACCCCTCCACTTT; CDR3 protein: CASSQGSHSPLHF
V gene: TRBV18; clone size: few; J gene: TRBJ2-1; D gene: TRBD1; CDR3 DNA: TGTGCCAGCTCACCCAACCCCGGGACAGCATACAATGAGCAGTTCTTC; CDR3 protein: CASSPNPGTAYNEQFF
V gene: TRBV27; clone size: NA; J gene: TRBJ1-4; D gene: TRBD1; CDR3 DNA: TGTGCCAGCAGCCGGGGACAGATTAATGAAAAACTGTTTTTT; CDR3 protein: CASSRGQINEKLFF
V gene: TRBV28; clone size: few; J gene: TRBJ2-2; D gene: NA; CDR3 DNA: TGTGCCAGCGACCGCGCGGACACCGGGGAGCTGTTTTTT; CDR3 protein: CASDRADTGELFF
V gene: TRBV19; clone size: NA; J gene: TRBJ2-1; D gene: TRBD2; CDR3 DNA: TGTGCCAGTAGTGGGACTAGCGGGGCCTACAATGAGCAGTTCTTC; CDR3 protein: CASSGTSGAYNEQFF
V gene: TRBV28; clone size: few; J gene: TRBJ1-2; D gene: TRBD1; CDR3 DNA: TGTGCCAGCAGTTCCTCAGGGGGCGGCTATGGCTACACCTTC; CDR3 protein: CASSSSGGGYGYTF
V gene: TRBV10-3; clone size: few; J gene: TRBJ2-5; D gene: TRBD2; CDR3 DNA: TGTGCCATCAGTGAGCGGGGGGGCGAAGAGACCCAGTACTTC; CDR3 protein: CAISERGGEETQYF
V gene: TRBV9; clone size: few; J gene: TRBJ2-2; D gene: NA; CDR3 DNA: TGTGCCAGCAGCACTAGGGGAGGCACCGGGGAGCTGTTTTTT; CDR3 protein: CASSTRGGTGELFF
V gene: TRBV28; clone size: few; J gene: TRBJ1-5; D gene: NA; CDR3 DNA: TGTGCCAGCGGGCCACAGCCCCATCAGCCCCAGCATTTT; CDR3 protein: CASGPQPHQPQHF
V gene: TRBV25-1; clone size: NA; J gene: TRBJ1-2; D gene: NA; CDR3 DNA: TGTGCCAGCAGTGAGTCCGGTAGTCGGTATGGCTACACCTTC; CDR3 protein: CASSESGSRYGYTF
V gene: TRBV18; clone size: few; J gene: TRBJ1-3; D gene: NA; CDR3 DNA: TGTGCCAGCTCACCAAGGGCAGGTCGGGACTCTGGAAACACCATATATTTT; CDR3 protein: CASSPRAGRDSGNTIYF
V gene: TRBV7-9; clone size: NA; J gene: TRBJ2-3; D gene: TRBD2; CDR3 DNA: TGTGCCAGCAGCTATGGTCTAGCGGGGGCTGAATTCACAGATACGCAGTATTTT; CDR3 protein: CASSYGLAGAEFTDTQYF
V gene: TRBV6-5; clone size: few; J gene: TRBJ1-3; D gene: NA; CDR3 DNA: TGTGCCAGCAGCTCGAGAGGGAGCTCTGGAAACACCATATATTTT; CDR3 protein: CASSSRGSSGNTIYF
V gene: TRBV7-9; clone size: NA; J gene: TRBJ2-2; D gene: NA; CDR3 DNA: TGTGCCAGCAGCTCTAACTGGCGGGGGCCTAACACCGGGGAGCTGTTTTTT; CDR3 protein: CASSSNWRGPNTGELFF
V gene: TRBV7-9; clone size: few; J gene: TRBJ2-7; D gene: NA; CDR3 DNA: TGTGCCAGCAGCTTAGGGGCGCGAGAGCAGTACTTC; CDR3 protein: CASSLGAREQYF
V gene: TRBV9; clone size: few; J gene: TRBJ1-3; D gene: NA; CDR3 DNA: TGTGCCAGCAGCGGACGGGACTCTGGAAACACCATATATTTT; CDR3 protein: CASSGRDSGNTIYF
V gene: TRBV6-6; clone size: NA; J gene: TRBJ2-5; D gene: NA; CDR3 DNA: TGTGCCAGCAGTTACTCGGCAGAGACCCAGTACTTC; CDR3 protein: CASSYSAETQYF
V gene: TRBV29-1; clone size: few; J gene: TRBJ2-1; D gene: NA; CDR3 DNA: TGCAGCACCGTCGGAGCGGATTTTTACAATGAGCAGTTCTTC; CDR3 protein: CSTVGADFYNEQFF
V gene: TRBV18; clone size: NA; J gene: TRBJ2-2; D gene: TRBD2; CDR3 DNA: TGTGCCAGCTCACCAGCCGGGACTAGCATCTCCGGGGAGCTGTTTTTT; CDR3 protein: CASSPAGTSISGELFF
V gene: TRBV14; clone size: NA; J gene: TRBJ1-6; D gene: NA; CDR3 DNA: TGTGCCAGCAGCCAAATGGACAGACATTCGAATTCACCCCTCCACTTT; CDR3 protein: CASSQMDRHSNSPLHF
V gene: TRBV7-9; clone size: NA; J gene: TRBJ2-5; D gene: NA; CDR3 DNA: TGTGCCAGCAGCTTAGGCGGGGAAGAGACCCAGTACTTC; CDR3 protein: CASSLGGEETQYF
V gene: TRBV29-1; clone size: NA; J gene: TRBJ2-3; D gene: NA; CDR3 DNA: TGCAGCGTGGTTCCGGGACATAGCACAGATACGCAGTATTTT; CDR3 protein: CSVVPGHSTDTQYF
V gene: TRBV6-5; clone size: few; J gene: TRBJ2-2; D gene: NA; CDR3 DNA: TGTGCCAGCAGTTATCGGGGGTTCGGACCCGGGGAGCTGTTTTTT; CDR3 protein: CASSYRGFGPGELFF
V gene: TRBV29-1; clone size: NA; J gene: TRBJ1-1; D gene: NA; CDR3 DNA: TGCAGCGTTGCAGCTTATGCCAGGGCGAACACTGAAGCTTTCTTT; CDR3 protein: CSVAAYARANTEAFF
V gene: TRBV18; clone size: few; J gene: TRBJ2-7; D gene: TRBD1; CDR3 DNA: TGTGCCAGCTCACGTACACAGGGGGCCTCCTACGAGCAGTACTTC; CDR3 protein: CASSRTQGASYEQYF
V gene: TRBV10-3; clone size: NA; J gene: TRBJ2-7; D gene: NA; CDR3 DNA: TGTGCCATCAGTGACAGACTTACAAACTACGAGCAGTACTTC; CDR3 protein: CAISDRLTNYEQYF
V gene: TRBV7-3; clone size: few; J gene: TRBJ1-6; D gene: NA; CDR3 DNA: TGTGCCAGCAGCTTCGGACGAGGGTCACCCCTCCACTTT; CDR3 protein: CASSFGRGSPLHF
V gene: TRBV29-1; clone size: few; J gene: TRBJ1-2; D gene: NA; CDR3 DNA: TGCAGCGTCGGGCGAACAGGGTTTGGGAACTATGGCTACACCTTC; CDR3 protein: CSVGRTGFGNYGYTF
V gene: TRBV7-7; clone size: NA; J gene: TRBJ1-1; D gene: NA; CDR3 DNA: TGTGCTAGCAGCTTAGCGCAGGGCACTGAAGCTTTCTTT; CDR3 protein: CASSLAQGTEAFF
V gene: TRBV18; clone size: few; J gene: TRBJ2-1; D gene: TRBD1; CDR3 DNA: TGTGCCAGCTCACCACCTTGGACAGGGGGCAATGAGCAGTTCTTC; CDR3 protein: CASSPPWTGGNEQFF
V gene: TRBV4-2; clone size: few; J gene: TRBJ2-7; D gene: TRBD2; CDR3 DNA: TGTGCCAGCAGCCAGGGTTTACGGGGGGAGACGAGGGAGCAGTACTTC; CDR3 protein: CASSQGLRGETREQYF
V gene: TRBV23-1; clone size: few; J gene: TRBJ2-7; D gene: NA; CDR3 DNA: TGCGCCAGCCGCCCGGGGGGCTCGTCCTACGAGCAGTACTTC; CDR3 protein: CASRPGGSSYEQYF
V gene: TRBV2; clone size: few; J gene: TRBJ2-7; D gene: TRBD2; CDR3 DNA: TGTGCCAGCTCCCAGCTAGGCGGGGGGTTTTCCGAGCAGTACTTC; CDR3 protein: CASSQLGGGFSEQYF
V gene: TRBV7-2; clone size: few; J gene: TRBJ1-1; D gene: NA; CDR3 DNA: TGTGCCAGCAGCTTTAGAGTGCCCTCCTCTGAAGCTTTCTTT; CDR3 protein: CASSFRVPSSEAFF
V gene: TRBV20-1; clone size: NA; J gene: TRBJ2-3; D gene: TRBD2; CDR3 DNA: TGCAGTGCTAGAGGCGGGGGTACGCAGTATTTT; CDR3 protein: CSARGGGTQYF
V gene: TRBV9; clone size: few; J gene: TRBJ2-7; D gene: NA; CDR3 DNA: TGTGCCAGCAGCGTAGCTCAGGGGGGCGAGCAGTACTTC; CDR3 protein: CASSVAQGGEQYF
V gene: TRBV6-5; clone size: NA; J gene: TRBJ2-5; D gene: TRBD2; CDR3 DNA: TGTGCCAGCAGAGGCGGGGGGGGAGAGACCCAGTACTTC; CDR3 protein: CASRGGGGETQYF
V gene: TRBV7-9; clone size: NA; J gene: TRBJ2-5; D gene: NA; CDR3 DNA: TGTGCCAGCAGCCCCCTAGAGACCCAGTACTTC; CDR3 protein: CASSPLETQYF
V gene: TRBV14; clone size: few; J gene: TRBJ2-7; D gene: NA; CDR3 DNA: TGTGCCAGCAGCCAAGATAGGTTATCGCGGTCGGGACACTCCTACGAGCAGTACTTC; CDR3 protein: CASSQDRLSRSGHSYEQYF
V gene: TRBV27; clone size: NA; J gene: TRBJ2-2; D gene: NA; CDR3 DNA: TGTGCCAGCAGTCCGAACGCCATAGCGGCTCCGAACACCGGGGAGCTGTTTTTT; CDR3 protein: CASSPNAIAAPNTGELFF
V gene: TRBV28; clone size: few; J gene: TRBJ2-6; D gene: TRBD1; CDR3 DNA: TGTGCCAGCAGACCGGGACAGGGGGGTTTGGGCGGCAACGTCCTGACTTTC; CDR3 protein: CASRPGQGGLGGNVLTF
V gene: TRBV7-3; clone size: few; J gene: TRBJ2-5; D gene: NA; CDR3 DNA: TGTGCCAGCAGCTCCGGAAGCGGGCGACTAGAGACCCAGTACTTC; CDR3 protein: CASSSGSGRLETQYF
V gene: TRBV9; clone size: NA; J gene: TRBJ2-1; D gene: TRBD2; CDR3 DNA: TGTGCCAGCAGCCCTTACCTCTGGACTAGCGGGGTGAGCTCCTACAATGAGCAGTTCTTC; CDR3 protein: CASSPYLWTSGVSSYNEQFF
V gene: TRBV29-1; clone size: few; J gene: TRBJ2-1; D gene: TRBD2; CDR3 DNA: TGCAGCGTTAGGACTAGCGGGGGTTCCTACAATGAGCAGTTCTTC; CDR3 protein: CSVRTSGGSYNEQFF
V gene: TRBV7-9; clone size: NA; J gene: TRBJ1-6; D gene: NA; CDR3 DNA: TGTGCCAGCAGCCCCCCAGCGAATTCACCCCTCCACTTT; CDR3 protein: CASSPPANSPLHF